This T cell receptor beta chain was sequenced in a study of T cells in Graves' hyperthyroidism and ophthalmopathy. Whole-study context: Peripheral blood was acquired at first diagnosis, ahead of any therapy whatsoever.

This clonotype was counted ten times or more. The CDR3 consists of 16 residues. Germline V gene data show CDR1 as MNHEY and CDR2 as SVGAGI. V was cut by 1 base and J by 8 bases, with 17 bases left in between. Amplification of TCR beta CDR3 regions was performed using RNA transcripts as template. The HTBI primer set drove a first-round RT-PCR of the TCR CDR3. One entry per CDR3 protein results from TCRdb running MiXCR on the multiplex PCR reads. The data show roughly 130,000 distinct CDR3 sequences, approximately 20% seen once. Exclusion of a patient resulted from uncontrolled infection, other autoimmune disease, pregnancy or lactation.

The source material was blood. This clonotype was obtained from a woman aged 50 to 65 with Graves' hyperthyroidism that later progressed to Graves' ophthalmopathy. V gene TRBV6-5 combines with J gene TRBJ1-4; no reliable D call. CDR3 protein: CASSYFQFSRIEKLFF. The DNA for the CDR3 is TGTGCCAGCAGTTACTTCCAGTTCTCGCGGATCGAAAAACTGTTTTTT.